This TCR beta chain was recorded in a study of long-term antiretroviral therapy in people with HIV. Findings and limits, study-wide: Relative to transplant donor controls, diversity remained lower despite increasing after ART. It was observed that HIV repertoires exhibited narrower CDR3 length ranges than controls. Adherence to ART, viral resistance and therapy changes lacked any data.

The run of the v3.0 immunoSEQ assay was at survey level. The data were produced by immunoSEQ multiplex PCR, yet TCRdb's version contains in-frame clones alone and is incomplete. The sample carries about 15,000 clones, around three quarters recorded once. The ends were cut back, 5 bases at V and 4 bases at J, with 20 bases in the middle. The germline gives CDR1 LNHDA, CDR2 SQIVND (reference sequence). CDR3 size: 16 residues. United States facilities provided treatment to all participants with HIV. In regard to this clone: Its antigen is unidentified.

The source was unsorted PBMCs, collected 1.5 years before starting antiretroviral therapy. This TCR was sampled from a woman in her fifties or sixties with HIV. The V and J genes are TRBV19 and TRBJ1-2; D possibly corresponds to TRBD1 (5 bases). CDR3 loop: CASSPPTATGTYGYTF. In DNA form, the CDR3 reads TGTGCCAGTAGTCCCCCGACAGCCACGGGTACCTATGGCTACACCTTC.